This is a list of T cell receptor beta chains from one sample in a study of graft-versus-host responses after intestinal transplantation. Clones were read by immunoSEQ multiplex PCR, and TCRdb kept only the in-frame ones, dropping some. The table has about 88,000 clones, about 94% seen once; the top ten hold roughly 0.2%. No antigen has been identified for these receptors. The sequences come from unstimulated CD4+ T cells sorted from spleen or lymph node cells, collected before transplant. Receptors originate from a human donor who was the organ donor for an intestinal transplant. CDR3s include the opening cysteine and the closing phenylalanine or tryptophan. A D gene is named only where the DNA matches it firmly. Not all rows give a size; the values are once, few, many and, for expanded clones, a class.

CDR3aa | CDR3nt | j_gene | abundance | v_gene | d_gene
CASGGGRETYNSPLHF | TGTGCCAGCGGGGGAGGAAGGGAAACCTATAATTCACCCCTCCACTTT | TRBJ1-6 | - | TRBV28 | -
CASSPGRMNTEAFF | TGCGCCAGCAGCCCGGGACGGATGAACACTGAAGCTTTCTTT | TRBJ1-1 | once | TRBV5-1 | -
CASSPRDRVATQYF | TGTGCCAGCAGCCCAAGGGACAGGGTTGCTACGCAGTATTTT | TRBJ2-3 | - | TRBV7-3 | TRBD1
CASSQDYRTGGNQPQHF | TGCGCCAGCAGCCAAGATTATCGGACAGGGGGCAATCAGCCCCAGCATTTT | TRBJ1-5 | once | TRBV4-1 | TRBD1
CASSPPWALDTQYF | TGTGCCAGCTCACCACCGTGGGCCCTAGATACGCAGTATTTT | TRBJ2-3 | - | TRBV18 | -
CASTSPGTGIEKLFF | TGTGCCAGCACCTCCCCGGGGACAGGCATTGAAAAACTGTTTTTT | TRBJ1-4 | - | TRBV28 | TRBD1
CASSLRASNSPLHF | TGCGCCAGCAGCTTGCGGGCCTCAAATTCACCCCTCCACTTT | TRBJ1-6 | - | TRBV5-1 | -
CASSSGVGGAEAFF | TGTGCCAGCAGCTCAGGGGTAGGGGGCGCTGAAGCTTTCTTT | TRBJ1-1 | - | TRBV7-9 | TRBD1
CASSGGWGDSNQPQHF | TGTGCCAGCAGTGGTGGATGGGGGGATAGCAATCAGCCCCAGCATTTT | TRBJ1-5 | few | TRBV6-1 | -
CASSQDGTGGAGANVLTF | TGCGCCAGCAGCCAAGATGGGACAGGGGGCGCTGGGGCCAACGTCCTGACTTTC | TRBJ2-6 | few | TRBV4-1 | TRBD1
CASSPEVESPQYF | TGCGCCAGCAGCCCCGAAGTGGAGTCTCCCCAGTATTTT | TRBJ2-3 | - | TRBV5-1 | -
CASSSTNYGYTF | TGTGCCAGCAGTTCTACTAACTATGGCTACACCTTC | TRBJ1-2 | once | TRBV28 | -
CASSLDVTLAREAFF | TGTGCCAGCAGCTTAGATGTGACCCTCGCCCGTGAAGCTTTCTTT | TRBJ1-1 | once | TRBV7-9 | -
CASSLGLAGASSYNEQFF | TGTGCCAGCAGCTTAGGACTAGCGGGGGCCAGCTCCTACAATGAGCAGTTCTTC | TRBJ2-1 | once | TRBV11-3 | TRBD2
CASSQAVWDTQYF | TGCGCCAGCAGCCAAGCCGTATGGGATACGCAGTATTTT | TRBJ2-3 | - | TRBV4-1 | -
CASSLTHTSTDTQYF | TGCGCCAGCAGCTTGACACACACTAGCACAGATACGCAGTATTTT | TRBJ2-3 | - | TRBV5-1 | -
CASSQDPGLSRGEQYF | TGCGCCAGCAGCCAAGACCCGGGACTCTCGAGGGGCGAGCAGTACTTC | TRBJ2-7 | - | TRBV4-1 | -
CASSLGQTTSGNTIYF | TGTGCCAGCAGCTTAGGTCAAACAACCTCTGGAAACACCATATATTTT | TRBJ1-3 | once | TRBV7-9 | -
CASSSQAAVGEKLFF | TGTGCCAGCAGCTCGCAGGCCGCCGTAGGTGAAAAACTGTTTTTT | TRBJ1-4 | - | TRBV5-6 | -
CASSPPRGWGSYEQYF | TGTGCCAGCAGCCCACCGAGGGGTTGGGGCTCCTACGAGCAGTACTTC | TRBJ2-7 | - | TRBV7-2 | -
CASSNHRVGTGELFF | TGTGCCAGCAGCAATCACAGGGTGGGCACCGGGGAGCTGTTTTTT | TRBJ2-2 | - | TRBV5-4 | -
CASSHYNFGTGNTEAFF | TGTGCCAGCAGCCATTATAATTTCGGGACAGGGAACACTGAAGCTTTCTTT | TRBJ1-1 | - | TRBV13 | TRBD1
CASSPGQGEIDEQFF | TGTGCCAGCAGCCCGGGACAGGGGGAGATCGATGAGCAGTTCTTC | TRBJ2-1 | - | TRBV5-4 | TRBD1
CASSSDGNTIYF | TGTGCCAGCAGCTCCGATGGAAACACCATATATTTT | TRBJ1-3 | once | TRBV11-3 | -
CASSGEGSNTEAFF | TGTGCCAGCAGTGGCGAAGGGTCGAACACTGAAGCTTTCTTT | TRBJ1-1 | - | TRBV6-4 | -
CASSLIEETQYF | TGTGCCAGCAGCTTAATAGAAGAGACCCAGTACTTC | TRBJ2-5 | - | TRBV2 | -
CASSLRPGQGRTEAFF | TGTGCCAGCAGTCTCAGACCGGGACAGGGTCGGACTGAAGCTTTCTTT | TRBJ1-1 | once | TRBV27 | TRBD1
CASSLETSTDTQYF | TGTGCCAGCAGTCTGGAGACTAGCACAGATACGCAGTATTTT | TRBJ2-3 | - | TRBV2 | -
CASSMRPSGGHNEQFF | TGTGCCAGTAGTATGCGGCCTAGCGGGGGACACAATGAGCAGTTCTTC | TRBJ2-1 | - | TRBV19 | TRBD2
CASSPRSLGRDEQYF | TGTGCCAGCAGTCCACGGTCCCTAGGTAGAGACGAGCAGTACTTC | TRBJ2-7 | - | TRBV27 | -
CASSLWGTGRYNEQFF | TGTGCCAGCAGTTTATGGGGGACAGGGCGATACAATGAGCAGTTCTTC | TRBJ2-1 | - | TRBV27 | TRBD1
CSVEGRLSSGYGYTF | TGCAGCGTTGAAGGTCGACTTTCCTCCGGCTATGGCTACACCTTC | TRBJ1-2 | - | TRBV29-1 | -
CAIRPGQKETQYF | TGTGCCATCAGGCCCGGACAAAAAGAGACCCAGTACTTC | TRBJ2-5 | - | TRBV10-3 | -
CASSVELAGENEQFF | TGTGCCAGCAGCGTAGAACTAGCGGGGGAGAATGAGCAGTTCTTC | TRBJ2-1 | - | TRBV9 | TRBD2
CASSGLSTDSVNQPQHF | TGTGCCAGTAGTGGTCTATCGACGGACAGTGTCAATCAGCCCCAGCATTTT | TRBJ1-5 | - | TRBV19 | -
CASSVPGTSYNEQFF | TGTGCCAGCAGCGTACCCGGGACTAGCTACAATGAGCAGTTCTTC | TRBJ2-1 | - | TRBV9 | TRBD2
CARTRARGYTF | TGTGCCAGGACAAGGGCAAGGGGCTACACCTTC | TRBJ1-2 | - | TRBV6-1 | -
CAWSATRGYQETQYF | TGTGCCTGGAGTGCAACCCGGGGGTACCAAGAGACCCAGTACTTC | TRBJ2-5 | - | TRBV30 | -
CASSEPPGSGGDPYNEQFF | TGTGCCAGCAGTGAACCCCCAGGTAGCGGGGGGGATCCCTACAATGAGCAGTTCTTC | TRBJ2-1 | - | TRBV2 | TRBD2
CASSSGQTNEKLFF | TGCGCCAGCAGCTCTGGACAAACTAATGAAAAACTGTTTTTT | TRBJ1-4 | - | TRBV5-1 | -
CASSEGGRSYGYTF | TGTGCCAGCAGTGAAGGTGGACGGAGCTATGGCTACACCTTC | TRBJ1-2 | - | TRBV6-1 | -
CASSLMGAYYNEQFF | TGTGCCAGCAGCTTAATGGGCGCGTACTACAATGAGCAGTTCTTC | TRBJ2-1 | once | TRBV7-2 | -
CASSPWDSREKLFF | TGTGCCAGCAGCCCCTGGGACAGTCGTGAAAAACTGTTTTTT | TRBJ1-4 | - | TRBV9 | TRBD1
CASSSLRSSYNEQFF | TGTGCCAGCAGTTCCCTCAGGAGCTCCTACAATGAGCAGTTCTTC | TRBJ2-1 | once | TRBV6-5 | -
CASSLWGGTSGATSTDTQYF | TGTGCCAGCAGCTTATGGGGAGGGACTAGCGGGGCTACTAGCACAGATACGCAGTATTTT | TRBJ2-3 | - | TRBV7-3 | TRBD2
CASSLAYRGNEQFF | TGCGCCAGCAGCTTGGCTTACCGGGGAAATGAGCAGTTCTTC | TRBJ2-1 | - | TRBV5-1 | -
CASSDRDRGHEKLFF | TGCGCCAGCAGCGACCGGGACAGGGGACATGAAAAACTGTTTTTT | TRBJ1-4 | - | TRBV5-1 | TRBD1
CASTTRGGKYYEQYF | TGTGCCAGCACGACCCGTGGAGGAAAGTACTACGAGCAGTACTTC | TRBJ2-7 | - | TRBV6-5 | -
CASSPGTSGGVSTDTQYF | TGCGCCAGCAGCCCCGGGACTAGCGGGGGTGTTAGCACAGATACGCAGTATTTT | TRBJ2-3 | - | TRBV5-1 | TRBD2
CASTLAGATGTDTQYF | TGTGCCAGCACGCTAGCGGGAGCCACGGGCACAGATACGCAGTATTTT | TRBJ2-3 | - | TRBV2 | TRBD2
CASSTNYEQYF | TGTGCCAGCAGTACAAACTACGAGCAGTACTTC | TRBJ2-7 | - | TRBV28 | -
CASSRQERNTIYF | TGTGCCAGCAGCCGACAGGAGCGAAACACCATATATTTT | TRBJ1-3 | - | TRBV4-2 | -
CASSIAPGSSYEQYF | TGTGCCAGTAGTATTGCCCCGGGGAGCTCCTACGAGCAGTACTTC | TRBJ2-7 | - | TRBV19 | -
CASSLARDYYSEQYF | TGTGCCAGCAGCTTAGCTCGGGACTATTATTCCGAGCAGTACTTC | TRBJ2-7 | - | TRBV7-2 | TRBD2